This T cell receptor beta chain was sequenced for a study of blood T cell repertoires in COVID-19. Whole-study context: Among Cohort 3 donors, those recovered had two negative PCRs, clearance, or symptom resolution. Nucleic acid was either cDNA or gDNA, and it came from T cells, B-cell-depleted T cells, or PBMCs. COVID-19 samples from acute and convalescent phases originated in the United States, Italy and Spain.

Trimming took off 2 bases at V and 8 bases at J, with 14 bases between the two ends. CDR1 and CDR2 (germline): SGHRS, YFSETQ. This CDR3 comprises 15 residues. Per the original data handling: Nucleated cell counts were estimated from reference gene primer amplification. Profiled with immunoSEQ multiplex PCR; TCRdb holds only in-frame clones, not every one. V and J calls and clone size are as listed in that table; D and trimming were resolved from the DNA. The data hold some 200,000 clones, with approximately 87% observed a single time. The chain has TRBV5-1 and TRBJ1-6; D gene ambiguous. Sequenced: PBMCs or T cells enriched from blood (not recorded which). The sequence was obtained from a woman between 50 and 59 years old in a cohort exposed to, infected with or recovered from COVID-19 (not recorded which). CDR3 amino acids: CASSLRRGIHSPLHF. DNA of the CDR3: TGCGCCAGCAGCTTAAGGAGAGGGATACATTCACCCCTCCACTTT.